This T cell receptor (beta chain) stems from a study of T cells in Graves' hyperthyroidism and ophthalmopathy. Study-level findings and limits: In the blood, most expanded thyroid clonotypes above 0.001 appeared as well. The model foresaw ophthalmopathy a median roughly 6.5 months prior to onset.

Ophthalmopathy patients had moderate-to-severe active disease, CAS ≥3, NOSPECS ≥4, and disease duration under 3 months. Patients were excluded for uncontrolled infection, other autoimmune disease, pregnancy or lactation. RNA transcripts provided the source from which TCR beta CDR3 regions were amplified. TCR CDR3 regions were first amplified by RT-PCR with HTBI primers. MiXCR, applied by TCRdb to the multiplex PCR reads, yields one record per CDR3 protein. Seen here are about 640,000 distinct CDR3 sequences, less than 25% observed once, and the top ten hold roughly 30%. In germline, CDR1 is WSHSY, CDR2 SAAADI. The CDR3 extends over 14 amino acids. The ends lost 4 bases at V and 1 base at J; junction bases unmatched: 1. This clonotype has more than one count but fewer than ten. Its antigen is undetermined.

What was sequenced was blood. The TCR originated in a man younger than 40 with Graves' ophthalmopathy. V and J are TRBV10-2 and TRBJ1-5; the match to TRBD1 covers 7 bases. The CDR3 here is CASSGQGSNQPQHF. CDR3 in DNA: TGCGCCAGCAGTGGACAGGGCAGCAATCAGCCCCAGCATTTT.